The following is a T cell receptor (beta chain) sequence with its context. Its specificity is not known. The CDR3 spans 14 residues. Germline-derived CDR1 and CDR2 are MNHNY and SVGAGI (reference sequence). Trimming removed 6 bases from V and 7 bases from J, with 16 bases in between. This sample was included in a study of cytomegalovirus exposure and HLA in healthy donors. Study-wide context: Earlier findings included some 120 million unique TCR beta sequences obtained from about 180 million T cells. General study points: Presence/absence analysis assumed near-uniform sequencing depth across donors.

60 Vbeta and 13 Jbeta primers were used in PCR. Profiling relied on immunoSEQ multiplex PCR, and the TCRdb table lists in-frame clones only, not all of them. The sample has some 180,000 clones; 87% are singletons. This TCR derives from a boy between 2 and 10 years old in good health and CMV-seronegative. Sequencing used PBMCs. The chain employs TRBV6-6 and TRBJ2-4; D perhaps matches TRBD2 (6 bases). The CDR3 sequence is CASRDGAGRNIQYF. The CDR3 nucleotides read TGTGCCAGCAGGGACGGGGCAGGGAGGAACATTCAGTACTTC.